This T cell receptor (beta chain) comes out of a study of blood T cell repertoires in COVID-19 (dated by TCRdb to 2018 to 2021). About the full investigation: Collaborator samples came from the United States, Italy and Spain and covered acute and convalescent phases of COVID-19. Where HLA class I and class II types were available, the types were taken from metadata supplied by the sample provider, not from assay-based typing. Sample metadata almost always included a de-identified subject ID, COVID-19 status, age in years and sex. Samples came from the ongoing ImmuneRACE study (first 160 participants) plus 1,254 subjects from 6 global collaborators. A freely available public database, intended as a resource for researchers studying the immune response to SARS-CoV-2, is where the repertoires were released. The prospective study material was composed of cDNA or gDNA derived from T cells, B-cell-depleted T cells, or PBMCs. Subjects who had been exposed to COVID-19, were actively infected with it, or had recovered from it provided the deeply sampled blood TCRbeta repertoires that made up the dataset.

TCRbeta CDR3 regions were amplified from genomic DNA using the immunoSEQ Assay, a bias-controlled multiplex PCR. The study's own analysis went as follows. The number of nucleated cells in each sample was estimated from the amplification of reference gene primers within the assay. Sequence reads were collapsed and filtered to measure the absolute abundance of every unique TCRbeta CDR3 rearrangement. For each sample, productive Simpson clonality was calculated as the square root of Simpson's diversity index across productive rearrangements. TCRdb provides this immuneACCESS table in a form limited to in-frame rearrangements. Some clones are lacking; in checked studies, under half of them reflect an unresolved V gene, and why the rest are absent is not known. The DNA was the basis for D and trimming; V, J and clone size are from that table. This sample comprises over 100,000 clones, roughly 86% of them detected only once. The leading ten clones occupy about 4.5% of the sample.

Collaborating institutions collected whole blood in K2EDTA tubes following their own protocols. For TCRbeta analysis, collaborator samples were shipped as frozen whole blood, as isolated PBMCs, or as DNA extracted from either sample type. As for this clone: No antigen is known for it. Base qualities are not recorded, but no much larger clone differs from it by a single base.

Compared with germline, V lacks 7 bases and J lacks 1 base; bases without a gene match: 13. CDR3 length: 18 amino acids, cysteine to phenylalanine. Of all the DNA, just the CDR3 is kept, 54 bases in frame from base 1. From the germline V gene (reference sequence), CDR1 is MNHEY and CDR2 is SMNVEV. What the research found in general, with its limitations: How much clinical and demographic metadata was included differed by source and by participant, and the metadata was provided uncurated.

The chain is assembled from TRBV27 and TRBJ2-1; 10 of the junction bases match TRBD1. The source is a man in his forties with acute or convalescent COVID-19. Material for sequencing was peripheral blood. The DNA sequence is given as TGTGCCAGCACCCCGGGACAGGGGCGACCCCTGTCCTACAATGAGCAGTTCTTC. It is translated as CASTPGQGRPLSYNEQFF.